This T cell receptor beta chain was recovered during a study of response to subunit inactivated influenza vaccine. General study results and limits: The authors put forward the suggestion that each seasonal influenza vaccination may bring in only a limited number of new T cells.

V dropped 2 bases and J dropped 6 bases, with 8 bases sitting between them. Germline V CDR1 and CDR2: SEHNR, FQNEAQ (reference sequence). This CDR3 has 12 residues. From the RT-PCR reads, TCRdb called clonotypes with MiXCR, one entry per CDR3 protein. The table lists about 700,000 distinct CDR3 sequences, roughly 14% of them singletons. Worth noting for this clonotype: Its antigen is not identified.

The chain joins TRBV7-9 to TRBJ2-7; D ambiguous. The TCR was taken from a man in his fifties who received an inactivated influenza vaccine. Sequencing was performed on PBMCs from blood, taken 14 to 15 days before vaccination. This CDR3 is CASSLQAREQYF. The CDR3 DNA follows: TGTGCCAGCAGCTTACAGGCCCGCGAGCAGTACTTC.